These 32 T cell receptor beta chains originate from one sample sequenced in a study of CD8 T cells in Susac syndrome. The RNA, roughly 0.5 to 1 ug, was put through reverse transcription using random hexamers. TCRdb recomputed calls from the immunoSEQ multiplex PCR reads with MiXCR, one row per CDR3 protein. The sample lists approximately 150,000 distinct CDR3 sequences; approximately 95% were seen once. The sample was CD4+ T cells from PBMCs. These TCRs come from a human donor with multiple sclerosis.

The J gene is TRBJ2-5, the V gene TRBV12-3 or TRBV12-4; D might be TRBD1 (5 bases). Between the trimmed V and J ends, which lost 6 bases and 3 bases, there was a span of 8 bases. This CDR3 comprises 12 residues. CDR3 nucleotides: TGTGCCAGCAGAGGGGTGGAAGAGACCCAGTACTTC. Amino acid sequence: CASRGVEETQYF.

This clonotype came up a few times. The chain couples TRBV5-4 to TRBJ2-5; possible D gene TRBD1, 5 bases. This CDR3 region has 15 residues. Germline lookup yields CDR1 SGHNT and CDR2 YYREEE (reference sequence). V lost 1 base to trimming and J lost 4 bases, with 14 bases between them. CDR3 in amino acids: CASSLNGQFGETQYF. In nucleotides, the CDR3 is TGTGCCAGCAGCTTGAATGGACAATTCGGAGAGACCCAGTACTTC. The complete variable domain, with remaining parts taken from reference TRBV5-4 and TRBJ2-5, reads ETGVTQSPTHLIKTRGQQVTLRCSSQSGHNTVSWYQQALGQGPQFIFQYYREEENGRGNFPPRFSGLQFPNYSSELNVNALELDDSALYLCASSLNGQFGETQYFGPGTRLLVL.

The chain joins TRBV24-1 to TRBJ2-6, with 7 bases identical to TRBD1. This CDR3 region has 18 residues. Looked up from germline, CDR1 is KGHDR and CDR2 is SFDVKD. Trimming cost V 5 bases and J 0 bases; bases outside gene matches: 9. The DNA for the CDR3 is TGTGCCACCAGTGGAGCCGGGACAGTCCACTCTGGGGCCAACGTCCTGACTTTC. Translated: CATSGAGTVHSGANVLTF.

This chain uses TRBV7-9 with TRBJ2-1; the D is unclear. The CDR3 totals 16 residues. Trimming pared 5 bases from V and 4 bases from J, leaving 18 bases between. Per germline, CDR1 SEHNR and CDR2 FQNEAQ (reference sequence). DNA for the CDR3: TGTGCCAGCAGCGTGGGTCGGGCGCTTAAATACAATGAGCAGTTCTTC. This gives the protein CASSVGRALKYNEQFF. The entire variable domain, with the rest obtained from reference TRBV7-9 and TRBJ2-1, is as follows: DTGVSQNPRHKITKRGQNVTFRCDPISEHNRLYWYRQTLGQGPEFLTYFQNEAQLEKSRLLSDRFSAERPKGSFSTLEIQRTEQGDSAMYLCASSVGRALKYNEQFFGPGTRLTVL.

The chain employs TRBV29-1 and TRBJ1-1; TRBD1 might be the D (5 bases). V was clipped by 4 bases and J by 1 base, with 16 bases between them. The CDR3 totals 15 residues. Germline V lookup: CDR1 SQVTM, CDR2 ANQGSEA. CDR3 sequence reads: CSVAIRTIGNTEAFF. In DNA, the CDR3 is TGCAGCGTTGCTATTAGGACAATCGGGAACACTGAAGCTTTCTTT.

The chain recombines TRBV19 with TRBJ2-5; possible D gene TRBD2, 5 bases. Germline lookup yields CDR1 LNHDA and CDR2 SQIVND (reference sequence). The V gene lost 5 bases and the J gene lost 7 bases, with 26 bases spanning the gap. The CDR3 length is 17 residues. The CDR3 reads CASSPPPSPSGGWTQYF. CDR3 nucleotides: TGTGCCAGTAGTCCCCCACCTTCACCATCCGGAGGATGGACCCAGTACTTC.

This clonotype has just one count. The chain joins TRBV19 to TRBJ1-1; no firm D call. The V and J ends lost 2 bases and 6 bases respectively, with 7 bases between them. The germline V gene has CDR1 LNHDA and CDR2 SQIVND (reference sequence). This CDR3 is 12 amino acids long. Here the CDR3 reads CASSITQAEAFF. In nucleotides, the CDR3 is TGTGCCAGTAGTATAACGCAGGCTGAAGCTTTCTTT.

V and J are TRBV6-5 and TRBJ1-6; D is uncertain. Germline assignment: CDR1 MNHEY and CDR2 SVGAGI. The germline V and J ends were trimmed by 4 bases and 5 bases, with 6 bases remaining between them. The CDR3 consists of 13 residues. This CDR3 reads CASSFSNNSPLHF. CDR3 DNA: TGTGCCAGCAGTTTCAGTAATAATTCACCCCTCCACTTT.

The V call is TRBV27, the J call TRBJ2-5; 7 nucleotides line up with TRBD2. CDR3 length: 13 residues. V shed 6 bases, J shed 5 bases, and the junction held 6 bases outside the gene matches. Germline V gene sequence: CDR1 MNHEY, CDR2 SMNVEV (reference sequence). This CDR3 reads CASSTWGGETQYF. In DNA, the CDR3 is TGTGCCAGCAGCACCTGGGGGGGGGAGACCCAGTACTTC.

V is TRBV5-1 and J is TRBJ1-2; D might be TRBD1 (5 bases). V lost 1 base, J lost 6 bases, and 16 bases lay in between. Germline V gene data show CDR1 as SGHRS and CDR2 as YFSETQ. CDR3 length: 15 residues. The CDR3 spells CASSLSFAGTDGYTF. The CDR3 DNA reads TGCGCCAGCAGCTTGTCATTTGCAGGGACGGATGGCTACACCTTC.

The genes are TRBV6-5 and TRBJ1-2; D may be TRBD1 (5 bases). The V end was cut by 4 bases, the J end by 4 bases, with 13 bases between. Germline lookup yields CDR1 MNHEY and CDR2 SVGAGI. This CDR3 is 14 amino acids long. The CDR3 DNA sequence: TGTGCCAGCAGTTCCCCAGACAGATCCTATGGCTACACCTTC. Translated, it gives CASSSPDRSYGYTF.

The V gene is TRBV6-5, the J gene TRBJ2-6, with D uncertain. V was clipped by 6 bases and J by 2 bases, with 5 bases between them. Germline V CDR1 and CDR2: MNHEY, SVGAGI. CDR3 length: 13 residues. CDR3 region: CASRRAGANVLTF. CDR3 DNA sequence: TGTGCCAGCAGAAGGGCTGGGGCCAACGTCCTGACTTTC.

The rearrangement joins TRBV30 to TRBJ1-1, with D uncertain. Germline-derived CDR1 and CDR2 are GTSNPN and SVGIG (reference sequence). V shed 6 bases and J shed 2 bases, with 7 bases lying between them. This CDR3 region has 11 residues. The CDR3 DNA is TGTGCCTGCAGGCCTAACACTGAAGCTTTCTTT. It is translated as CACRPNTEAFF.

The rearrangement links TRBV3-1 to TRBJ2-1; tentative D call: TRBD2 (6 bases). CDR1 and CDR2 from the germline V gene are LGHDT and YNNKEL (reference sequence). The V gene lost 3 bases and the J gene lost 4 bases, with 10 bases spanning the gap. CDR3 size: 14 residues. This CDR3 is CASSQRDRYNEQFF. The CDR3 nucleotides read TGTGCCAGCAGCCAGCGGGACCGATACAATGAGCAGTTCTTC.

V and J are TRBV4-1 and TRBJ1-5, with D unclear. The CDR3 has 15 residues. Germline lookup yields CDR1 MGHRA and CDR2 YSYEKL. Trimming cost V 0 bases and J 2 bases, with 8 bases left between them. CDR3 DNA sequence: TGCGCCAGCAGCCAAGACGGTTTCGGCAATCAGCCCCAGCATTTT. Its protein product is CASSQDGFGNQPQHF.

J is TRBJ2-1 and V is TRBV14, with TRBD2 as a possible D gene (6 bases). CDR1 SGHDN and CDR2 FVKESK come from the germline V gene. This CDR3 has 14 amino acids. Trimming removed 4 bases from V and 6 bases from J, with 13 bases in between. The CDR3 loop is CASSPQLAGNEQFF. For the CDR3, the DNA is TGTGCCAGCAGCCCCCAACTAGCCGGCAATGAGCAGTTCTTC.

In nucleotides, the CDR3 is TGTGCCAGCAGTTCCTACCGACAGGGGGCTAGCTACGAGCAGTACTTC. This encodes CASSSYRQGASYEQYF. V usage is TRBV12-3 or TRBV12-4 and J usage is TRBJ2-7; 10 nucleotides agree with TRBD1. V trimming: 4 bases; J trimming: 3 bases; junction bases outside the gene matches: 9. The CDR3 is made up of 16 amino acids.

The chain uses TRBV27 and TRBJ1-2; TRBD1 matches 12 bases. The J segment lost 8 bases and the V segment lost 5 bases, leaving 9 bases of the junction unmatched. The length of the CDR3 is 15 residues. Germline V gene lookup returns CDR1 MNHEY and CDR2 SMNVEV (reference sequence). CDR3 nucleotide sequence: TGTGCCAGCAGTACCCCCGGGACAGGGGGCCGAGGCTACACCTTC. This codes for CASSTPGTGGRGYTF.

The V call is TRBV9, the J call TRBJ2-7, with D possibly being TRBD1 (6 bases). In germline, CDR1 is SGDLS, CDR2 YYNGEE. V lost 1 base and J lost 2, with 10 bases in between. The CDR3 has 14 amino acids. CDR3 nucleotides: TGTGCCAGCAGCGTACTAGGGACAACCTACGAGCAGTACTTC. Its protein is CASSVLGTTYEQYF. Full variable domain (outside the CDR3, taken from reference TRBV9 and TRBJ2-7): DSGVTQTPKHLITATGQRVTLRCSPRSGDLSVYWYQQSLDQGLQFLIQYYNGEERAKGNILERFSAQQFPDLHSELNLSSLELGDSALYFCASSVLGTTYEQYFGPGTRLTVT.

V usage is TRBV12-3 or TRBV12-4 and J usage is TRBJ2-5; the match to TRBD1 covers 12 bases. J gave up 5 bases and V 5 bases, and 6 bases lay outside the gene matches. The CDR3 is 15 amino acids. CDR3 sequence (DNA): TGTGCCAGCAGTCGGCGGGACAGGGGGCGGGAGACCCAGTACTTC. Encoded protein: CASSRRDRGRETQYF.

The rearrangement uses TRBV5-6 and TRBJ2-5, with D perhaps matching TRBD2 (6 bases). Per germline, CDR1 SGHDT and CDR2 YYEEEE. Trimming pared 3 bases from V and 5 bases from J, leaving 14 bases between. The CDR3 runs 14 residues. The CDR3 is CASSSGGGTETQYF. The CDR3 region has the DNA TGTGCCAGCAGCTCCGGTGGGGGGACGGAGACCCAGTACTTC.

The rearrangement joins TRBV20-1 to TRBJ2-7, with 8 nucleotides matching TRBD1. CDR3 length: 14 residues. Germline CDR1 reads DFQATT; CDR2 reads SNEGSKA (reference sequence). The J segment lost 5 bases and the V segment lost 5 bases, leaving 11 bases of the junction unmatched. CDR3 residues: CSAPMTGATHEQYF. DNA for the CDR3: TGCAGTGCTCCTATGACAGGGGCCACCCACGAGCAGTACTTC.

V and J are TRBV7-2 and TRBJ1-1, with a weak D call TRBD1 (6 bases). The CDR3 is 13 amino acids. V dropped 5 bases and J dropped 4 bases, with 11 bases sitting between them. Per germline, CDR1 SGHTA and CDR2 FQGNSA. The CDR3 sequence: CASSEARGTEAFF. In nucleotides, the CDR3 is TGTGCCAGCAGCGAAGCCAGGGGCACTGAAGCTTTCTTT.

The chain carries TRBV20-1 and TRBJ1-5; tentatively, D is TRBD1 (6 bases). V lost 3 bases and J 7 bases, leaving 16 bases between the germline ends. This CDR3 spans 14 amino acids. Germline assignment: CDR1 DFQATT and CDR2 SNEGSKA (reference sequence). Written as DNA, the CDR3 is TGCAGTGCTAGTTCGGGGGGCCGTAGCCAGCCCCAGCATTTT. It yields the protein CSASSGGRSQPQHF.

This clonotype was counted once. This rearrangement joins TRBV11-2 to TRBJ1-2; no firm D call. The CDR3 is made up of 18 amino acids. The V gene's germline CDR1 is SGHAT and CDR2 FQNNGV. Trimming took 0 bases from V and 4 from J, leaving 21 bases between them. The CDR3, as DNA: TGTGCCAGCAGCTTAGATTGGGTGGTCGGAGAGGCCGTCTATGGCTACACCTTC. Its translation is CASSLDWVVGEAVYGYTF.

The chain is built from TRBV28 and TRBJ1-5; D gene unclear. The germline V gene has CDR1 MDHEN and CDR2 SYDVKM. Deletions cut 0 bases from V and 3 bases from J, with 9 bases between. CDR3 size: 15 residues. Written as DNA, the CDR3 is TGTGCCAGCAGTTTATGGGGGAATGACAATCAGCCCCAGCATTTT. It is translated as CASSLWGNDNQPQHF.

The count of this clonotype is one. The genes are TRBV7-9 and TRBJ1-2; no reliable D call. The CDR3 totals 14 residues. Germline CDR1 is SEHNR and CDR2 is FQNEAQ (reference sequence). Trimming stripped 5 bases from V and 5 bases from J, with 15 bases between. CDR3 sequence: CASSANTGWYGYTF. In nucleotides, the CDR3 is TGTGCCAGCAGCGCAAACACCGGTTGGTATGGCTACACCTTC. Variable domain in full (rest from reference TRBV7-9 and TRBJ1-2): DTGVSQNPRHKITKRGQNVTFRCDPISEHNRLYWYRQTLGQGPEFLTYFQNEAQLEKSRLLSDRFSAERPKGSFSTLEIQRTEQGDSAMYLCASSANTGWYGYTFGSGTRLTVV.

V is TRBV20-1 and J is TRBJ2-1, with no clear D. V lost 7 bases, J lost 8 bases, and 9 bases lay in between. Germline V gene data show CDR1 as DFQATT and CDR2 as SNEGSKA (reference sequence). This CDR3 comprises 10 residues. CDR3 protein: CSGSADEQFF. The CDR3 coding sequence is TGCAGTGGTTCAGCTGATGAGCAGTTCTTC.

The chain recombines TRBV7-6 with TRBJ2-3, with a possible D match to TRBD2 (5 bases). V lost 2 bases and J lost 4, with 13 bases in between. Looked up from germline, CDR1 is SGHVS and CDR2 is FNYEAQ. The CDR3 has 15 residues. CDR3 region: CASSLNWLAADTQYF. DNA of the CDR3: TGTGCCAGCAGCTTAAATTGGCTAGCTGCAGATACGCAGTATTTT.

The J gene is TRBJ1-1, the V gene TRBV7-9; possible D gene TRBD1, 5 bases. V dropped 2 bases and J dropped 4 bases, with 14 bases sitting between them. There are 15 residues in the CDR3. CDR1 SEHNR and CDR2 FQNEAQ come from the germline V gene (reference sequence). The CDR3 spells CASSLSGGVGTEAFF. DNA of the CDR3: TGTGCCAGCAGCTTATCAGGAGGGGTCGGCACTGAAGCTTTCTTT. Using reference TRBV7-9 and TRBJ1-1 for the parts outside the CDR3, the full variable domain is DTGVSQNPRHKITKRGQNVTFRCDPISEHNRLYWYRQTLGQGPEFLTYFQNEAQLEKSRLLSDRFSAERPKGSFSTLEIQRTEQGDSAMYLCASSLSGGVGTEAFFGQGTRLTVV.

This chain links TRBV28 with TRBJ2-7; D call uncertain. V was cut by 3 bases and J by 2 bases, with 14 bases left in between. Germline lookup yields CDR1 MDHEN and CDR2 SYDVKM. There are 15 residues in the CDR3. In DNA, the CDR3 is TGTGCCAGCAGTTTCTCCTCCGGGTGGACCTACGAGCAGTACTTC. Protein product: CASSFSSGWTYEQYF.

This clonotype appeared once. The V and J genes are TRBV7-3 and TRBJ1-1; possible D gene TRBD1, 5 bases. CDR1 is SGHTA and CDR2 is FQGTGA in the germline V gene. The CDR3 runs 13 residues. V was clipped by 5 bases and J by 5 bases, with 12 bases between them. CDR3 sequence: CASSTIRGTEAFF. The CDR3 DNA follows: TGTGCCAGCAGCACAATCCGGGGGACTGAAGCTTTCTTT.